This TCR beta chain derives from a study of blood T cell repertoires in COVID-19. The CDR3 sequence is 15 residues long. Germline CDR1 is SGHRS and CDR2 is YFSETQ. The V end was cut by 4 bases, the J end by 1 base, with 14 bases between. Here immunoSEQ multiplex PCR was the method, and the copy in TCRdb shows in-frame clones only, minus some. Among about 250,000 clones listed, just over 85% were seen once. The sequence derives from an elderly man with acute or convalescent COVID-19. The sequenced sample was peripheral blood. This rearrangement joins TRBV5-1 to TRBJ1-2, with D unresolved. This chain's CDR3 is CASSPTALLNYGYTF. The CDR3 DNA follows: TGCGCCAGCAGCCCTACAGCTTTACTTAACTATGGCTACACCTTC.